This T cell receptor (beta chain) was identified during a study of memory CD4+ T cells and cytomegalovirus serostatus. Notes on the study in general: CMV serostatus prediction reached median AUC roughly 0.95, or 0.91 with US-trained model. Of about 150 reported CMV TCRbeta sequences, 67 were found in memory CD4+ repertoires.

CDR1 and CDR2 (germline): MNHEY, SVGAGI. V lost 6 bases to trimming and J lost 7 bases, with 12 bases between them. The CDR3 is 13 residues long. Concerning this clone: Its antigen is currently unknown.

The sort gate was single viable CD3+CD4+CD8-CD45RO+ cells for memory CD4+ T cells. CD4+ T cells were isolated by positive magnetic selection. Repertoires were generated with immunoSEQ multiplex PCR, while TCRdb's copy carries only in-frame clones and drops some. Of about 38,000 clones listed, about 80% were seen once; the top ten hold 5.3%. The V and J genes are TRBV6-5 and TRBJ2-2; TRBD1 is a possible D gene (5 bases). The sequence was collected from an adult in good health and CMV-seropositive. Sequenced material: memory CD4+ T cells from blood. CDR3 sequence: CASRSTVIGELFF. CDR3 nucleotides: TGTGCCAGCAGATCGACAGTGATCGGGGAGCTGTTTTTT.